A single sample gave rise to the 23 T cell receptor beta chains below, sequenced in a study of cytomegalovirus exposure and HLA in healthy donors. Some clones are missing from TCRdb's copy, which holds only in-frame ones; the method was immunoSEQ multiplex PCR. This table holds approximately 180,000 clones, approximately 87% found once. The sequenced sample was PBMCs. The receptors were sampled from a woman in her 30s in good health and CMV-seronegative.

The chain links TRBV6-5 to TRBJ2-7, with D tentatively TRBD2 (6 bases). The germline V gene encodes CDR1 MNHEY and CDR2 SVGAGI. The CDR3 is made up of 15 amino acids. Trimming shortened V by 2 bases and J by 4 bases, and 15 bases separated the two germline ends. In DNA, the CDR3 is TGTGCCAGCAGTTACCGCGCGCGGGGTCATTACGAGCAGTACTTC. Protein: CASSYRARGHYEQYF.

The chain recombines TRBV27 with TRBJ1-1; 8 bases are a match to TRBD1. With 5 bases clipped from V and 13 bases from J, the junction kept 12 bases outside the gene matches. Germline lookup yields CDR1 MNHEY and CDR2 SMNVEV (reference sequence). The CDR3 has 13 residues. The CDR3 DNA is TGTGCCAGCAGTCCGACAGGGGCCCGTAATGTTTTCTTT. It specifies CASSPTGARNVFF.

This chain uses TRBV15 with TRBJ1-2; 9 nucleotides align to TRBD1. J lost 7 bases, V lost 4 bases, and 10 bases had no gene match. This CDR3 contains 15 residues. The V gene's germline CDR1 is LNHNV and CDR2 YYDKDF (reference sequence). CDR3 residues: CATSTETGTGSGYTF. CDR3 nucleotide sequence: TGTGCCACCAGCACAGAGACCGGGACAGGGTCTGGCTACACCTTC. Full variable domain (outside the CDR3, taken from reference TRBV15 and TRBJ1-2): DAMVIQNPRYQVTQFGKPVTLSCSQTLNHNVMYWYQQKSSQAPKLLFHYYDKDFNNEADTPDNFQSRRPNTSFCFLDIRSPGLGDTAMYLCATSTETGTGSGYTFGSGTRLTVV.

The chain joins TRBV5-1 to TRBJ2-1; D remains unclear. V was clipped by 0 bases and J by 10 bases, with 8 bases between them. Germline V gene data show CDR1 as SGHRS and CDR2 as YFSETQ. The length of the CDR3 is 12 residues. The CDR3 is CASSLGTREQFF. For the CDR3, the DNA is TGCGCCAGCAGCTTGGGAACCAGAGAGCAGTTCTTC.

The chain links TRBV25-1 to TRBJ1-1; D uncertain. V was shortened by 3 bases and J by 5 bases, with 10 bases between the two germline ends. Germline V CDR1 and CDR2: MGHDK, SYGVNS. There are 13 residues in the CDR3. In DNA, the CDR3 is TGTGCCAGCAGTGAGTGGGGAGAAACTGAAGCTTTCTTT. This encodes CASSEWGETEAFF.

This chain joins TRBV7-9 and TRBJ2-2; 8 positions agree with TRBD1. The ends lost 8 bases at V and 7 bases at J; junction bases unmatched: 9. CDR3 size: 14 residues. CDR1 and CDR2 (germline): SEHNR, FQNEAQ (reference sequence). This CDR3 reads CASFGTGLDGELFF. DNA of the CDR3: TGTGCCAGCTTTGGGACAGGCCTTGACGGGGAGCTGTTTTTT.

The table lists this clone with a few counts. V and J are TRBV11-2 and TRBJ2-3; TRBD2 agrees at 9 bases. CDR1 is SGHAT, CDR2 FQNNGV, per germline. The length of the CDR3 is 16 residues. J was trimmed by 10 bases and V by 1 base; bases with no gene match: 12. The CDR3 region has the DNA TGTGCCAGCAGCTTAGGGCATAGCGGGGGACTTCCGGCGCAGTATTTT. Encoded protein: CASSLGHSGGLPAQYF.

The J gene is TRBJ2-5, the V gene TRBV5-1, with 9 nucleotides matching TRBD2. V lost 0 bases and J lost 5; bases outside the gene matches: 5. The CDR3 runs to 15 residues. Germline CDR1 SGHRS, CDR2 YFSETQ. Here the CDR3 reads CASSLEGGGAETQYF. CDR3 DNA sequence: TGCGCCAGCAGCTTGGAGGGCGGGGGGGCCGAGACCCAGTACTTC.

The V call is TRBV2, the J call TRBJ1-1; the match to TRBD1 covers 8 bases. The CDR3 consists of 12 residues. Germline CDR1 is SNHLY and CDR2 is FYNNEI. J lost 5 bases, V lost 8 bases, and 4 bases had no gene match. CDR3 DNA: TGTGCCAGCCAGGGGGCTGGAACTGAAGCTTTCTTT. This gives the protein CASQGAGTEAFF. Full variable domain (rest looked up from reference TRBV2 and TRBJ1-1): EPEVTQTPSHQVTQMGQEVILRCVPISNHLYFYWYRQILGQKVEFLVSFYNNEISEKSEIFDDQFSVERPDGSNFTLKIRSTKLEDSAMYFCASQGAGTEAFFGQGTRLTVV.

V gene TRBV27 combines with J gene TRBJ1-4; 10 bases map to TRBD1. CDR1 MNHEY and CDR2 SMNVEV come from the germline V gene (reference sequence). Trimming removed 5 bases from V and 8 bases from J; junction bases left unmatched: 5. This CDR3 comprises 14 residues. The CDR3 DNA follows: TGTGCCAGCAGTGACAGGGGGCGCGAGGAAAAACTGTTTTTT. Amino acid sequence: CASSDRGREEKLFF. The full variable domain, completed using reference TRBV27 and TRBJ1-4, is EAQVTQNPRYLITVTGKKLTVTCSQNMNHEYMSWYRQDPGLGLRQIYYSMNVEVTDKGDVPEGYKVSRKEKRNFPLILESPSPNQTSLYFCASSDRGREEKLFFGSGTQLSVL.

This chain links TRBV6-5 with TRBJ1-2, with D possibly TRBD1 on 6 matching bases. The ends were cut back, 6 bases at V and 6 bases at J, with 20 bases in the middle. Germline CDR1 reads MNHEY; CDR2 reads SVGAGI. This CDR3 spans 15 amino acids. The CDR3 bases are TGTGCCAGCAGAGAGGTTGGCGGGGGGCTCGATGGCTACACCTTC. It yields the protein CASREVGGGLDGYTF.

The chain carries TRBV25-1 and TRBJ2-5, with 8 nucleotides matching TRBD1. The length of the CDR3 is 16 residues. V lost 5 bases, J lost 4 bases, and 12 bases stayed unmatched. Germline V CDR1 and CDR2: MGHDK, SYGVNS. The CDR3 reads CASSRPLQGVGETQYF. CDR3 in DNA: TGTGCCAGCAGTAGGCCCTTACAGGGGGTCGGAGAGACCCAGTACTTC. The entire variable domain, with the rest obtained from reference TRBV25-1 and TRBJ2-5, is as follows: EADIYQTPRYLVIGTGKKITLECSQTMGHDKMYWYQQDPGMELHLIHYSYGVNSTEKGDLSSESTVSRIRTEHFPLTLESARPSHTSQYLCASSRPLQGVGETQYFGPGTRLLVL.

The chain joins TRBV11-2 to TRBJ2-3; 8 bases fit TRBD1. V lost 5 bases to trimming and J lost 4 bases; unmatched junction nucleotides: 14. The length of the CDR3 is 17 residues. Germline V gives CDR1 SGHAT, CDR2 FQNNGV. CDR3 coding DNA: TGTGCCAGCAGCCTTTGGCCTGACAGGGGAGGACCAGATACGCAGTATTTT. Translating gives CASSLWPDRGGPDTQYF.

The rearrangement links TRBV7-2 to TRBJ1-2; 10 positions match TRBD1. This CDR3 spans 15 amino acids. With V trimmed by 0 bases and J by 7 bases, 5 bases remained unmatched. Germline lookup yields CDR1 SGHTA and CDR2 FQGNSA. The DNA for the CDR3 is TGTGCCAGCAGCTTAGCGGGACAGGGGTTCTCTGGCTACACCTTC. Amino acid sequence: CASSLAGQGFSGYTF.

The genes are TRBV27 and TRBJ1-6; a possible D gene is TRBD1 (6 bases). Germline V lookup: CDR1 MNHEY, CDR2 SMNVEV (reference sequence). The CDR3 extends over 13 amino acids. The germline V and J ends were trimmed by 5 bases and 15 bases, with 17 bases remaining between them. The CDR3 here is CASSGGGNPRLHF. The CDR3 DNA sequence: TGTGCCAGCAGTGGGGGCGGTAATCCTCGCCTCCACTTT.

A few counts support this clone. The V call is TRBV2, the J call TRBJ1-2, with 7 bases matching TRBD1. CDR3 length equals 15 residues. Germline loops: CDR1 SNHLY, CDR2 FYNNEI. Trimming removed 6 bases from V and 0 bases from J; junction bases left unmatched: 7. The CDR3 DNA follows: TGTGCCAGCAGGGTACAGGGGACGGCTAACTATGGCTACACCTTC. Its translation: CASRVQGTANYGYTF.

V usage is TRBV6-1 and J usage is TRBJ1-4, with 7 bases identical to TRBD1. There are 14 residues in the CDR3. Germline V lookup: CDR1 MNHNS, CDR2 SASEGT. V lost 6 bases, J lost 7 bases, and 8 bases stayed unmatched. This chain's CDR3 is CASRSQGNSEKLFF. The CDR3 DNA follows: TGTGCCAGCAGGTCACAGGGGAACAGTGAAAAACTGTTTTTT.

This chain joins TRBV2 and TRBJ2-1; TRBD1 agrees at 10 bases. Germline CDR1 is SNHLY and CDR2 is FYNNEI. J lost 0 bases, V lost 7 bases, and 12 bases had no gene match. The CDR3 loop spans 18 amino acids. CDR3 loop: CASTWDRGLSYSYNEQFF. CDR3 nucleotide sequence: TGTGCCAGCACCTGGGACAGGGGATTATCTTACTCCTACAATGAGCAGTTCTTC.

V and J are TRBV29-1 and TRBJ2-2; 12 nucleotides align to TRBD1. Losses at the gene ends were 6 bases for V and 5 bases for J; bases not matched to a gene: 10. Germline CDR1 SQVTM, CDR2 ANQGSEA. The CDR3 spans 16 residues. DNA for the CDR3: TGCAGCGTCGGTATAGGGACAGGGGGCGGAACCGGGGAGCTGTTTTTT. It translates to CSVGIGTGGGTGELFF.

The gene calls are TRBV2 and TRBJ2-1, with TRBD2 as a possible D gene (6 bases). Germline V gives CDR1 SNHLY, CDR2 FYNNEI. V was cut by 11 bases and J by 0 bases, with 14 bases left in between. The CDR3 loop spans 14 amino acids. In DNA form, the CDR3 reads TGTGCCGGGGGGAAGACTAGCTCCTACAATGAGCAGTTCTTC. Residues: CAGGKTSSYNEQFF.

The chain has TRBV19 and TRBJ2-7; 10 positions match TRBD2. Trimming removed 6 bases from V and 2 bases from J; junction bases left unmatched: 4. Looked up from germline, CDR1 is LNHDA and CDR2 is SQIVND (reference sequence). There are 14 residues in the CDR3. The CDR3 nucleotides read TGTGCCAGTAGATTAGCGGGGGGCCCCTACGAGCAGTACTTC. It yields the protein CASRLAGGPYEQYF.

V gene TRBV18 combines with J gene TRBJ2-7; 8 bases agree with TRBD1. V gave up 6 bases and J gave up 1 base; unmatched junction bases: 8. This CDR3 is 15 amino acids long. CDR1 is KGHSH, CDR2 LQKENI, per germline. The CDR3 DNA reads TGTGCCAGCTCTCCAGGGGGCGGTGGGTCCTACGAGCAGTACTTC. Protein: CASSPGGGGSYEQYF.

The CDR3 nucleotides are TGTGCCAGTATTTGGGGGCGGCCCGGGGTGAACACTGAAGCTTTCTTT. This codes for CASIWGRPGVNTEAFF. The rearrangement links TRBV19 to TRBJ1-1; maybe TRBD1 (6 bases). There are 16 residues in the CDR3. The germline V gene has CDR1 LNHDA and CDR2 SQIVND (reference sequence). Trimming left V 7 bases short and J 0 bases short, with 18 bases between.